This T cell receptor beta chain was identified during a study of T cell responses to AZD1222 COVID-19 vaccine. Using immunoSEQ multiplex PCR, the repertoire was profiled, and TCRdb retains in-frame clones only, with some absent. This repertoire shows some 130,000 clones, just over 90% found once; its top ten account for more than 1%. Study results and limitations: Compared with day 0, the breadth and depth of the Spike-specific TCR repertoire rose significantly after two doses of AZD1222. Within unmutated variant regions lay the reported targets of nearly half of spike-specific TCRs. Just a handful of people given AZD1222 tested seropositive at baseline.

The CDR3 loop spans 13 amino acids. J was trimmed by 7 bases and V by 1 base; bases with no gene match: 1. Recipients boosted at about 4 weeks or about 12 weeks are pooled. There are a few counts of this clone. The antigen is undetermined. The origin of this receptor is an adult who received the AZD1222 COVID-19 vaccine. The sequences come from peripheral blood, collected 28 days after the second AZD1222 dose. The chain combines TRBV12-3 or TRBV12-4 with TRBJ1-5, with 7 nucleotides matching TRBD1. For the CDR3, the DNA is TGTGCCAGCAGTTTAGGGGACAGACAGCCCCAGCATTTT. It yields the protein CASSLGDRQPQHF.